This TCR beta chain was identified during a study of tumor and adjacent non-tumor tissue in lung cancer (dated by TCRdb to the late 2010s). The study in broad terms: The cohort included about a dozen adenocarcinoma, a couple of squamous cell carcinoma and 1 small cell lung cancer patients. Among the 15 or so patients, ages ranged from about 30 to 85 years, roughly 10 were men and 5 were women, and disease was TNM stage I to III. Around 30 paired specimens, one tumor and one normal lung sample per patient, were profiled by TCRbeta CDR3 sequencing. The study compared bulk TCRbeta repertoires from lung tumor tissue and matched distant non-tumor lung tissue of some 15 lung cancer patients. A total of some 130,000,000 productive TCRbeta reads were generated by sequencing, corresponding to an average of about 4.2 million reads per sample.

V was cut back by 3 bases and J by 15 bases, leaving a gap of 21 bases between them. The CDR3 runs 14 amino acids, cysteine and phenylalanine included. Only the CDR3 portion is preserved as DNA: 42 bases, with reading frame beginning at the first base. The germline V gene specifies MNHEY as CDR1 and SVGAGI as CDR2. The research as a whole found: Significantly higher TCR diversity (inverse Simpson) was observed in tumor tissue than in normal lung tissue (approximately 430 vs 150, P = 0.0075, Mann-Whitney U test). Neither the sequencing platform nor unique molecular identifiers are mentioned in the methods. In normal lung, the top 100 clones accounted for a significantly larger cumulative share of the repertoire than in tumor tissue. Only roughly 16 patients were included in the cohort, and the need for larger samples and more detailed clinical data was noted by the authors. TCR diversity was significantly higher in younger patients, and greater tumor TCR diversity was associated with shorter overall survival and shorter disease-free survival. Because peripheral blood was not sequenced, blood TCRbeta repertoires in the lung cancer patients of the study were not examined.

RNA was isolated from bulk unsorted tissue, and RNA quality was assessed with a NanoDrop ND-1000 and an Agilent 2100. Newly diagnosed lung cancer patients without prior chemotherapy who had been admitted for thoracic surgery in China between August and November 2014 were enrolled as donors. Anyone who had undergone radiotherapy or chemotherapy before, or who had another cancer at the same time, was left out of the study. Pieces of surgical tissue measuring about 1-2.1 cm3 were kept in RNAlater solution and stored at -80 degrees C until use. The library was obtained by multiplex PCR. Sequencing took place on an Illumina HiSeq 2500. TCRbeta libraries were constructed through three rounds of nested PCR with primers (Table S4) according to protocols adapted from ARM-PCR. Before sequencing, PCR products in the 200-500 bp range were cut out of the gel and cleaned up using the QIAquick gel extraction kit. The original methods were these. Reads were cleaned with Trimmomatic, merged with FLASH into complete CDR3 sequences, and assigned to V(D)J germline segments with MiTCR. Clonal diversity was computed as the inverse Simpson's index with VDJtools. Productive reads were defined as in-frame sequences without a premature stop codon. Clones were called with MiXCR by TCRdb after fastp trimmed the public reads at Q25, and only in-frame beta chains were retained. When rows share a CDR3 protein, they turn into one entry using the most common DNA and genes. V and J calls and clone size were set by TCRdb, not the authors. The sample yields about 70,000 distinct CDR3 sequences; 55% to 85% were counted once. Clones ranked in the top ten supply 28% of the sample.

In the case of this clonotype: The specificity of this receptor is unknown. No base qualities exist here, and no much larger clone lies one base off it.

The receptor chain draws on TRBV6-5 and TRBJ1-5, with TRBD1 perhaps the D gene, on 5 matching bases. This clonotype was sampled from a man aged 55 to 70 with non-small cell lung cancer. Material: lung tumor tissue. The nucleotides are TGTGCCAGCAGTTATTCGGGGGGTAATCAGCCCGGGCATTTT. Protein translation: CASSYSGGNQPGHF.